The 11 T cell receptor beta chains listed next were all sequenced from one sample in a study of human T cells and chemical hapten exposure. Noted time point: pre-sensitization, week 0. Described treatment: therapeutic diphenylcyclopropenone sensitization with weekly scalp DPC. Whole blood that had not been fractionated was the source of extracted total RNA. TCRdb called the RACE reads again in MiXCR, with one record for every CDR3 protein. The sample includes over 50,000 distinct CDR3 sequences, 9.5% to 10% seen only once; the top ten take 9.5% to 10%. The sequenced sample was whole blood, obtained in connection with sensitization to the hapten diphenylcyclopropenone (DPC). The receptors derive from a woman in her twenties or thirties with alopecia areata. Some clones in this sample may be carry-over from other donors' samples.

This clonotype was counted only a few times. V usage is TRBV7-8 and J usage is TRBJ1-1, with 7 bases aligning to TRBD1. After removal of 3 bases from V and 4 bases from J, the junction contained 11 bases not matched to a gene. The CDR3 runs to 16 residues. Germline CDR1 is SGHVS and CDR2 is FQNEAQ. CDR3 coding DNA: TGTGCCAGCAGCTTGAGCTTCGCAGGGGGTAGCACTGAAGCTTTCTTT. Translating gives CASSLSFAGGSTEAFF.

This clonotype was observed many times. In DNA form, the CDR3 reads TGTGCCAGCTCACCCTGGGGGCAAGAGACCCAGTACTTC. Translated, it gives CASSPWGQETQYF. The chain employs TRBV18 and TRBJ2-5, with D perhaps being TRBD1 or TRBD2 (5 bases each). Germline assignment: CDR1 KGHSH and CDR2 LQKENI. The CDR3 has 13 residues. Deletions cut 3 bases from V and 2 bases from J, with 7 bases between.

This clonotype was detected a few times. The chain recombines TRBV11-2 with TRBJ2-7; D is perhaps TRBD1 (5 bases). The CDR3 covers 15 residues. CDR1 is SGHAT and CDR2 is FQNNGV in the germline V gene. Trimming removed 4 bases at V and 0 bases at J, with 13 bases between. CDR3 loop: CASSSSTVSSYEQYF. The DNA for the CDR3 is TGTGCCAGCAGCTCCTCGACAGTAAGCTCCTACGAGCAGTACTTC.

This clonotype was observed a few times. The chain joins TRBV5-4 to TRBJ1-1; D gene uncertain. Germline loops: CDR1 SGHNT, CDR2 YYREEE (reference sequence). Trimming shortened V by 3 bases and J by 1 base, and 7 bases separated the two germline ends. The CDR3 runs to 13 residues. The CDR3 coding sequence is TGTGCCAGCAGCTCTTCCTCGAACACTGAAGCTTTCTTT. This sequence encodes CASSSSSNTEAFF.

This clonotype was detected many times. The CDR3 here is CSARVNLGPYNEQFF. CDR3 coding DNA: TGCAGTGCTAGAGTTAACCTAGGGCCCTACAATGAGCAGTTCTTC. The rearrangement links TRBV20-1 to TRBJ2-1; D is uncertain. Trimming removed 1 base from V and 2 bases from J, with 12 bases in between. Germline loops: CDR1 DFQATT, CDR2 SNEGSKA (reference sequence). The CDR3 consists of 15 residues.

The chain uses TRBV6-5 and TRBJ1-5; 10 bases fit TRBD1. This CDR3 region has 15 residues. Germline CDR1 MNHEY, CDR2 SVGAGI. The V gene end was trimmed by 5 bases and the J gene end by 7 bases; junction bases not matched to a gene: 8. CDR3 nucleotide sequence: TGTGCCAGCAGTCCGGGACAGGGGAGAGGCCAGCCCCAGCATTTT. Residues: CASSPGQGRGQPQHF.

The chain has TRBV7-9 and TRBJ1-2, with D possibly being TRBD1 (5 bases). The germline V gene encodes CDR1 SEHNR and CDR2 FQNEAQ (reference sequence). There are 13 residues in the CDR3. V lost 2 bases and J 4 bases, leaving 8 bases between the germline ends. CDR3 DNA sequence: TGTGCCAGCAGCTTAAAGGGGCCCTATGGCTACACCTTC. Its protein product is CASSLKGPYGYTF. Looking up the rest from reference TRBV7-9 and TRBJ1-2 gives the full variable domain: DTGVSQNPRHKITKRGQNVTFRCDPISEHNRLYWYRQTLGQGPEFLTYFQNEAQLEKSRLLSDRFSAERPKGSFSTLEIQRTEQGDSAMYLCASSLKGPYGYTFGSGTRLTVV.

At least ten counts were recorded for this clonotype. The chain employs TRBV7-2 and TRBJ2-6, with D uncertain. There are 15 residues in the CDR3. V dropped 1 base and J dropped 0 bases, with 4 bases sitting between them. Germline assignment: CDR1 SGHTA and CDR2 FQGNSA. DNA of the CDR3: TGTGCCAGCAGCTTAGGGGGCTCTGGGGCCAACGTCCTGACTTTC. This gives the protein CASSLGGSGANVLTF. Combining the CDR3 with reference TRBV7-2 and TRBJ2-6 gives the whole variable domain GAGVSQSPSNKVTEKGKDVELRCDPISGHTALYWYRQSLGQGLEFLIYFQGNSAPDKSGLPSDRFSAERTGGSVSTLTIQRTQQEDSAVYLCASSLGGSGANVLTFGAGSRLTVL.

This clonotype has just a few counts. This chain links TRBV25-1 with TRBJ1-2; 7 bases agree with TRBD1. With 7 bases clipped from V and 4 bases from J, the junction kept 9 bases outside the gene matches. Germline CDR1 MGHDK, CDR2 SYGVNS. The CDR3 is 14 residues long. The CDR3: CASTTGECAYGYTF. DNA of the CDR3: TGTGCCAGCACTACAGGGGAATGTGCCTATGGCTACACCTTC.

This clonotype was seen repeatedly, ten times or more. The chain recombines TRBV2 with TRBJ1-6; TRBD1 aligns across 8 bases. The CDR3 extends over 15 amino acids. J was trimmed by 10 bases and V by 2 bases; bases with no gene match: 7. Germline assignment: CDR1 SNHLY and CDR2 FYNNEI. In DNA form, the CDR3 reads TGTGCCAGCAGTGAAAGACAGGGGTTCGGATCACCCCTCCACTTT. Amino acid sequence: CASSERQGFGSPLHF.

CDR3 residues: CASSAGGPSSYEQYF. The CDR3 nucleotides read TGTGCCAGCAGCGCCGGGGGGCCAAGCTCCTACGAGCAGTACTTC. The chain links TRBV9 to TRBJ2-7; possibly TRBD2 for D (7 bases). V was cut by 3 bases and J by 0 bases, with 13 bases left in between. Germline V CDR1 and CDR2: SGDLS, YYNGEE. The CDR3 extends over 15 amino acids. Drawing the rest from reference TRBV9 and TRBJ2-7, the complete variable domain is DSGVTQTPKHLITATGQRVTLRCSPRSGDLSVYWYQQSLDQGLQFLIQYYNGEERAKGNILERFSAQQFPDLHSELNLSSLELGDSALYFCASSAGGPSSYEQYFGPGTRLTVT.